These 17 T cell receptor beta chains were sequenced from one sample in a study of metastatic and nonmetastatic thyroid tumors. With MiXCR, TCRdb called clones anew from the PCR reads. The sample includes around 44,000 clones, less than 35% of them seen just once. Ahead of thyroid surgery, no patient had received treatment of any kind. The specimen was blood. Receptors originate from a male donor with papillary thyroid cancer or a benign thyroid nodule (not recorded which). Some clones in this sample may be carry-over from other donors' samples.

The genes are TRBV5-1 and TRBJ2-2, with a possible D match to TRBD2 (5 bases). This CDR3 is built from 15 residues. Germline CDR1 reads SGHRS; CDR2 reads YFSETQ. V shed 0 bases and J shed 7 bases, with 13 bases lying between them. CDR3: CASSLVGGSVGELFF. The DNA of the CDR3 is TGCGCCAGCAGCTTGGTTGGCGGGTCGGTCGGGGAGCTGTTTTTT.

The chain uses TRBV20-1 and TRBJ2-2; the match to TRBD2 covers 12 bases. The junction had 2 bases not matched to a gene; V was cut back by 3 bases and J by 3 bases. Germline V CDR1 and CDR2: DFQATT, SNEGSKA (reference sequence). This CDR3 is 15 amino acids long. CDR3 nucleotide sequence: TGCAGTGCTAGTGGACTAGCGGGGCACACCGGGGAGCTGTTTTTT. As protein: CSASGLAGHTGELFF.

With respect to this clone: One junction end disagrees with the germline gene, perhaps due to a read error. V gene TRBV6-4 combines with J gene TRBJ1-1; D gene uncertain. CDR3 size: 14 residues. Germline loops: CDR1 MRHNA, CDR2 SNTAGT. CDR3 sequence reads: CASSDGPRNPEAFF. The DNA for the CDR3 is TGTGCCAGCAGTGATGGACCCCGGAACCCTGAAGCTTTCTTT.

This clone was counted at least ten times. The chain is built from TRBV30 and TRBJ2-2; D uncertain. Trimming took off 2 bases at V and 6 bases at J, with 13 bases between the two ends. The CDR3 is 14 amino acids. CDR1 and CDR2 from the germline V gene are GTSNPN and SVGIG (reference sequence). The CDR3 coding sequence is TGTGCCTGGAGTACCATCCAAGAGGCCGGGGAGCTGTTTTTT. The encoded protein is CAWSTIQEAGELFF.

The sample holds many counts of this clone. V is TRBV12-3 or TRBV12-4 and J is TRBJ2-7; no clear D gene. Trimming took off 4 bases at V and 6 bases at J, with 13 bases between the two ends. The length of the CDR3 is 13 residues. The CDR3 bases are TGTGCCAGCAGTTCGAATATCTGGGGCGAGCAGTACTTC. Amino acids: CASSSNIWGEQYF.

This clone was counted at least ten times. The chain uses TRBV12-5 and TRBJ1-1; no definite D call. Germline assignment: CDR1 LGHNT and CDR2 FRNRAP. This CDR3 has 18 amino acids. Deletions cut 0 bases from V and 0 bases from J, with 17 bases between. This CDR3 is CASGLVTLGGLMNTEAFF. The CDR3 bases are TGTGCTAGTGGTTTGGTAACATTGGGAGGCCTCATGAACACTGAAGCTTTCTTT.

With respect to this clone: At one end, the junction sequence differs from germline, possibly due to a read error. This sequence joins TRBV12-3 or TRBV12-4 and TRBJ2-3; 7 bases are shared with TRBD1. The CDR3 sequence is 16 residues long. The CDR3 region has the DNA TGTGCCAGCAGCGCCCCGACAGGGACCTCGACAGATACTCAGTATTTT. Translation gives CASSAPTGTSTDTQYF.

The chain couples TRBV6-1 to TRBJ1-5, with a tentative D call TRBD1 (5 bases). There are 13 residues in the CDR3. V was shortened by 4 bases and J by 7 bases, with 11 bases between the two germline ends. CDR1 and CDR2 (germline): MNHNS, SASEGT. Here the CDR3 DNA reads TGTGCCAGCAGTGTGGGGGTAGAGCAGCCCCAGCATTTT. It encodes CASSVGVEQPQHF.

This chain uses TRBV5-1 with TRBJ2-1; D unresolved. This CDR3 comprises 11 residues. Germline CDR1 and CDR2: SGHRS and YFSETQ. Trimming took off 3 bases at V and 8 bases at J, with 6 bases between the two ends. In DNA form, the CDR3 reads TGCGCCAGCAGCTCACGGCATGAGCAGTTCTTC. The encoded protein is CASSSRHEQFF. The complete variable domain, with remaining parts taken from reference TRBV5-1 and TRBJ2-1, reads KAGVTQTPRYLIKTRGQQVTLSCSPISGHRSVSWYQQTPGQGLQFLFEYFSETQRNKGNFPGRFSGRQFSNSRSEMNVSTLELGDSALYLCASSSRHEQFFGPGTRLTVL.

This clone occurred many times. The V gene is TRBV6-4, the J gene TRBJ2-1; 10 nucleotides line up with TRBD2. The germline V gene has CDR1 MRHNA and CDR2 SNTAGT. With 11 bases clipped from V and 4 bases from J, the junction kept 8 bases outside the gene matches. The CDR3 runs to 14 residues. CDR3 amino acids: CAGVSGRFYNEQFF. The CDR3 bases are TGTGCCGGAGTTAGCGGGAGGTTTTACAATGAGCAGTTCTTC.

The chain joins TRBV7-3 to TRBJ2-1; possible D gene TRBD1, 5 bases. The CDR3 spans 14 residues. The germline CDR1 and CDR2 sequences are SGHTA and FQGTGA. Trimming pared 1 base from V and 8 bases from J, leaving 12 bases between. CDR3 sequence: CASSLRGPADEQFF. Written as DNA, the CDR3 is TGTGCCAGCAGCTTAAGGGGCCCGGCAGATGAGCAGTTCTTC.

The genes are TRBV5-5 and TRBJ2-5; the D gene is possibly TRBD1 (6 bases). The CDR3 covers 15 residues. Trimming left V 4 bases short and J 4 bases short, with 17 bases between. Germline CDR1 and CDR2: SGHKS and YYEKEE (reference sequence). CDR3 loop: CASSEGQWDRETQYF. In DNA form, the CDR3 reads TGTGCCAGCAGCGAGGGACAATGGGATAGAGAGACCCAGTACTTC.

The chain couples TRBV11-2 to TRBJ2-1; D not certain. The CDR3 extends over 13 amino acids. Trimming left V 5 bases short and J 7 bases short, with 12 bases between. Germline-derived CDR1 and CDR2 are SGHAT and FQNNGV. CDR3 coding DNA: TGTGCCAGCAGCCCCTCGACCCGAAATGAGCAGTTCTTC. It codes for CASSPSTRNEQFF.

This clone showed up many times. The CDR3 nucleotides are TGTGCCAGCAGTTACGGGACTAGCGGGGCAGATACGCAGTATTTT. Amino acids: CASSYGTSGADTQYF. This chain connects TRBV6-5 to TRBJ2-3; TRBD2 agrees at 13 bases. From germline, CDR1 is MNHEY and CDR2 SVGAGI. This CDR3 has 15 amino acids. Trimming removed 2 bases from V and 4 bases from J; junction bases left unmatched: 0.

V and J are TRBV4-1 and TRBJ2-1, with D perhaps TRBD2 (5 bases). The CDR3 consists of 15 residues. Deletions cut 5 bases from V and 4 bases from J, with 15 bases between. Germline V lookup: CDR1 MGHRA, CDR2 YSYEKL. CDR3 protein: CASSYILEEYNEQFF. CDR3 nucleotides: TGCGCCAGCAGCTATATCCTGGAGGAATACAATGAGCAGTTCTTC.

This chain joins TRBV27 and TRBJ2-7, with TRBD2 matching 14 bases. This CDR3 region has 15 residues. Germline CDR1 is MNHEY and CDR2 is SMNVEV (reference sequence). V was clipped by 6 bases and J by 1 base; unmatched bases: 2. The DNA for the CDR3 is TGTGCCAGCAGGGGGACTAGCGGGAGTTCCTACGAGCAGTACTTC. Its protein product is CASRGTSGSSYEQYF.

This clone was picked up one time. The chain uses TRBV6-2 or TRBV6-3 and TRBJ1-5; a possible D gene is TRBD1 (5 bases). Looked up from germline, CDR1 is MNHEY and CDR2 is SVGEGT. Trimming took off 7 bases at V and 7 bases at J, with 14 bases between the two ends. The CDR3 is 13 residues long. The CDR3 DNA reads TGTGCCAGCACGAGGGGAGCGAACCAGCCCCAGCATTTT. Its protein product is CASTRGANQPQHF.